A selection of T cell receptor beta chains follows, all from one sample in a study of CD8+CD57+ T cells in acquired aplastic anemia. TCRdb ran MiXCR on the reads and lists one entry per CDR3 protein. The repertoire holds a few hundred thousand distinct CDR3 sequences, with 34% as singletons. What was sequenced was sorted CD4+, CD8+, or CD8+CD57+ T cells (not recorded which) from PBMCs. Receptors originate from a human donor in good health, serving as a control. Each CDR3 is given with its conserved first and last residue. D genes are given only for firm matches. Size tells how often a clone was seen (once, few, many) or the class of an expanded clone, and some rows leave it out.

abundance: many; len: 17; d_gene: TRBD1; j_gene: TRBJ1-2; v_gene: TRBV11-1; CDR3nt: TGTGCCAGCAGCTCGACAAAGGGGACAGGGCCTAACTATGGCTACACCTTC; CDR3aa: CASSSTKGTGPNYGYTF
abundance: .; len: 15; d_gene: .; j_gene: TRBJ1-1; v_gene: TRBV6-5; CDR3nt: TGTGCCAGCAGTTACTCCGGTGGGGAGAGCACTGAAGCTTTCTTT; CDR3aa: CASSYSGGESTEAFF
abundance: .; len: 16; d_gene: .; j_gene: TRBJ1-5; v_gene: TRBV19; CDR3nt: TGTGCCAGTAGTCGAGGAGGAGGGCTGTGCGAGCAGCCCCAGCATTTT; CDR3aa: CASSRGGGLCEQPQHF
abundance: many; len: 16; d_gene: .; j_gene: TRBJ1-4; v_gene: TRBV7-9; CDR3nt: TGTGCCAGCAGCTTAGTTACGTTGGCGGACACTGAAAAACTGTTTTTT; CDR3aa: CASSLVTLADTEKLFF
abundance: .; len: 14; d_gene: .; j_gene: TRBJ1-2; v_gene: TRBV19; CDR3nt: TGTGCCAGTAGTATCCGGGCTACAGGGAGTGGCTACACCTTC; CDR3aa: CASSIRATGSGYTF
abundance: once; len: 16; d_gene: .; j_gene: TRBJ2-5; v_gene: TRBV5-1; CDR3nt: TGCGCCAGCAGCTTGGAAGGATGGGGCGGGGAAGAGACCCAGTACTTC; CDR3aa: CASSLEGWGGEETQYF
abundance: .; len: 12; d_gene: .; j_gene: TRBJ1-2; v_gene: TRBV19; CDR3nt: TGTGCCAGTAGTGTACAGGGTGTTGGCTACACCTTC; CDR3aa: CASSVQGVGYTF
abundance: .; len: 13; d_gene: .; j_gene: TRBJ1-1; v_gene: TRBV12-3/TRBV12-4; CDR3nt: TGTGCCAGCAGTCTGAAATCCGGGACTGAAGCTTTCTTT; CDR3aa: CASSLKSGTEAFF
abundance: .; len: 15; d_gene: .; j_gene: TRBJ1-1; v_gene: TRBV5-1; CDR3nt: TGCGCCAGCAGCTTAACGTCGCCAGGGTGGACTGAAGCTTTCTTT; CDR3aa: CASSLTSPGWTEAFF
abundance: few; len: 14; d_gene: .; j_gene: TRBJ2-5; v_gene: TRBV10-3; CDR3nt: TGTGCCATCACGCCCAATGGGCAGCAAGAGACCCAGTACTTC; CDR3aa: CAITPNGQQETQYF
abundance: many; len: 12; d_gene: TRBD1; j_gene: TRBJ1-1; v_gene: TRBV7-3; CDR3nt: TGTGCCAGCGGGACAGGAAACACTGAAGCTTTCTTT; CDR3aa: CASGTGNTEAFF
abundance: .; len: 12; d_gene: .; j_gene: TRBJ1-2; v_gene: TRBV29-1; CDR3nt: TGCAGCGTTGAAGACAGGGTGCTTGGCTACACCTTC; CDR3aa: CSVEDRVLGYTF
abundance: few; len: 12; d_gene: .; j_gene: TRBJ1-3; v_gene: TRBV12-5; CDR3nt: TGTGCTAGTGCTTGGGATGGAAACACCATATATTTT; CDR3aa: CASAWDGNTIYF
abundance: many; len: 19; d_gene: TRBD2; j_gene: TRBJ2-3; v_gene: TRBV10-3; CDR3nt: TGTGCCATCAGTGAGTCCTCACTAGCGGGGGGAACTAGCACAGATACGCAGTATTTT; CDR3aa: CAISESSLAGGTSTDTQYF
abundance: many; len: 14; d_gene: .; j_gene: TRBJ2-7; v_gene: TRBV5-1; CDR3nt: TGCGCCAGCAGCCGAGGGGGATCCCCCAACGAGCAGTACTTC; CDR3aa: CASSRGGSPNEQYF